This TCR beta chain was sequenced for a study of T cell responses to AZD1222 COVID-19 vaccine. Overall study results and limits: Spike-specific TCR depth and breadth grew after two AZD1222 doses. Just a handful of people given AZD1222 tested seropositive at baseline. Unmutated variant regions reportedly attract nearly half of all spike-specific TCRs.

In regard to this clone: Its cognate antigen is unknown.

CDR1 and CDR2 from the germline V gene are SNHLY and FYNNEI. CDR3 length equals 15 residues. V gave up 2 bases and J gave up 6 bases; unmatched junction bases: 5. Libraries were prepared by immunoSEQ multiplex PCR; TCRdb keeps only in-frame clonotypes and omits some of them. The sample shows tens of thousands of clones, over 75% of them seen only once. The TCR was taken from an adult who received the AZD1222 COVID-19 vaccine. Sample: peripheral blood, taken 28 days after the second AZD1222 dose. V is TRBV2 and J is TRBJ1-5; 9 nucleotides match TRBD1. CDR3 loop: CASSERTGETQPQHF. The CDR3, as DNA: TGTGCCAGCAGTGAACGGACAGGGGAAACTCAGCCCCAGCATTTT.